Listed below are T cell receptor beta chains from one sample, sequenced in a study of response to subunit inactivated influenza vaccine. TCRdb reanalysed the RT-PCR reads using MiXCR and keeps one entry per CDR3 protein. In the table there are about 480,000 distinct CDR3 sequences, around 9.9% of which are singletons. The sample was PBMCs from blood, taken roughly 45 days after vaccination. Every receptor here comes from a man in his fifties who received an inactivated influenza vaccine. The CDR3 runs from the conserved cysteine through the conserved F or W. Each record gives: V gene, D gene, J gene, clone size, CDR3 protein, CDR3 DNA. D genes are given only for firm matches. Clone size, where shown, is once, few, many, or a class for clones that have expanded.

v_gene: TRBV6-6; d_gene: NA; j_gene: TRBJ2-5; abundance: many; CDR3aa: CASSTGRQETQYF; CDR3nt: TGTGCCAGCAGTACGGGCAGACAAGAGACCCAGTACTTC
v_gene: TRBV27; d_gene: TRBD1; j_gene: TRBJ1-6; abundance: NA; CDR3aa: CASSSGGTVNSPLHF; CDR3nt: TGTGCCAGCAGTTCAGGGGGGACTGTTAATTCACCCCTCCACTTT
v_gene: TRBV20-1; d_gene: NA; j_gene: TRBJ1-4; abundance: NA; CDR3aa: CSATQGATNEKLFF; CDR3nt: TGCAGTGCTACACAAGGGGCAACTAATGAAAAACTGTTTTTT
v_gene: TRBV7-2; d_gene: NA; j_gene: TRBJ2-1; abundance: few; CDR3aa: CASSKVMTEQFF; CDR3nt: TGTGCCAGCAGCAAAGTGATGACGGAGCAGTTCTTC
v_gene: TRBV29-1; d_gene: TRBD1; j_gene: TRBJ1-2; abundance: NA; CDR3aa: CSVSLAWTGKNYGYTF; CDR3nt: TGCAGCGTTTCCCTTGCCTGGACAGGGAAAAACTATGGCTACACCTTC
v_gene: TRBV20-1; d_gene: NA; j_gene: TRBJ1-1; abundance: few; CDR3aa: CSARSWGLNTEAFF; CDR3nt: TGCAGTGCTCGATCGTGGGGGTTGAACACTGAAGCTTTCTTT
v_gene: TRBV18; d_gene: NA; j_gene: TRBJ2-5; abundance: NA; CDR3aa: CASSPPSVLGETQYF; CDR3nt: TGTGCCAGCTCACCACCTTCAGTGTTAGGAGAGACCCAGTACTTC
v_gene: TRBV7-9; d_gene: TRBD1; j_gene: TRBJ2-3; abundance: few; CDR3aa: CASSSRQGATDTQYF; CDR3nt: TGTGCCAGCAGCTCTAGACAGGGGGCAACAGATACGCAGTATTTT
v_gene: TRBV11-2; d_gene: NA; j_gene: TRBJ2-7; abundance: many; CDR3aa: CASSFGRSAYEQYF; CDR3nt: TGTGCCAGCAGCTTCGGGCGGTCAGCCTACGAGCAGTACTTC
v_gene: TRBV6-2/TRBV6-3; d_gene: NA; j_gene: TRBJ1-5; abundance: many; CDR3aa: CASSYSFRGNQPQHF; CDR3nt: TGTGCCAGCAGTTACTCATTCCGGGGCAATCAGCCCCAGCATTTT
v_gene: TRBV20-1; d_gene: NA; j_gene: TRBJ2-7; abundance: many; CDR3aa: CSAFRTSDYEQYF; CDR3nt: TGCAGTGCTTTCCGGACCAGTGACTACGAGCAGTACTTC
v_gene: TRBV27; d_gene: TRBD1; j_gene: TRBJ1-6; abundance: many; CDR3aa: CASSAHRGRDSPLHF; CDR3nt: TGTGCCAGCAGTGCCCACAGGGGGCGGGATTCACCCCTCCACTTT
v_gene: TRBV4-1; d_gene: TRBD2; j_gene: TRBJ2-1; abundance: NA; CDR3aa: CASSLSGGANEQFF; CDR3nt: TGCGCCAGCAGCCTTAGCGGGGGGGCCAATGAGCAGTTCTTC
v_gene: TRBV4-3; d_gene: TRBD1; j_gene: TRBJ1-6; abundance: NA; CDR3aa: CASSQGAGGSNSPLHF; CDR3nt: TGCGCCAGCAGCCAAGGCGCAGGGGGATCTAATTCACCCCTCCACTTT
v_gene: TRBV7-9; d_gene: NA; j_gene: TRBJ1-2; abundance: few; CDR3aa: CASSPNTVCTF; CDR3nt: TGTGCCAGCAGCCCAAACACCGTTTGCACCTTC
v_gene: TRBV10-3; d_gene: NA; j_gene: TRBJ1-2; abundance: few; CDR3aa: CAISEGVGNGYTF; CDR3nt: TGTGCCATCAGTGAAGGGGTGGGCAACGGCTACACCTTC
v_gene: TRBV7-2; d_gene: TRBD2; j_gene: TRBJ2-4; abundance: NA; CDR3aa: CASSLAMGLAGGGDIQYF; CDR3nt: TGTGCCAGCAGCTTAGCAATGGGACTAGCGGGGGGGGGAGACATTCAGTACTTC
v_gene: TRBV24-1; d_gene: NA; j_gene: TRBJ2-1; abundance: few; CDR3aa: CATSGGSVNEQFF; CDR3nt: TGTGCCACCAGTGGGGGTTCTGTCAATGAGCAGTTCTTC
v_gene: TRBV24-1; d_gene: NA; j_gene: TRBJ2-2; abundance: NA; CDR3aa: CATSDLGRANTGELFF; CDR3nt: TGTGCCACCAGTGATTTAGGCAGAGCGAACACCGGGGAGCTGTTTTTT
v_gene: TRBV6-2/TRBV6-3; d_gene: TRBD2; j_gene: TRBJ2-1; abundance: many; CDR3aa: CASLGRANEQFF; CDR3nt: TGTGCCAGCTTAGGGAGGGCCAATGAGCAGTTCTTC
v_gene: TRBV10-3; d_gene: TRBD2; j_gene: TRBJ2-5; abundance: many; CDR3aa: CATRGLVTVETQYF; CDR3nt: TGTGCCACCAGAGGACTAGTCACTGTCGAGACCCAGTACTTC
v_gene: TRBV10-3; d_gene: NA; j_gene: TRBJ2-7; abundance: few; CDR3aa: CAISESKSVGLEQYF; CDR3nt: TGTGCCATCAGTGAGTCTAAGAGTGTTGGGCTCGAGCAGTACTTC
v_gene: TRBV30; d_gene: TRBD1; j_gene: TRBJ2-1; abundance: many; CDR3aa: CACRRGGRYNEQFF; CDR3nt: TGTGCCTGTCGCCGAGGGGGCCGCTACAATGAGCAGTTCTTC
v_gene: TRBV4-3; d_gene: TRBD2; j_gene: TRBJ2-1; abundance: NA; CDR3aa: CASSQDRLRTSSHEQFF; CDR3nt: TGCGCCAGCAGCCAAGATCGTCTCCGGACTAGCAGCCATGAGCAGTTCTTC
v_gene: TRBV5-5; d_gene: TRBD2; j_gene: TRBJ2-3; abundance: NA; CDR3aa: CASSPGTSGLHTDTQYF; CDR3nt: TGTGCCAGCAGCCCCGGGACTAGCGGGCTACACACAGATACGCAGTATTTT
v_gene: TRBV7-2; d_gene: NA; j_gene: TRBJ2-3; abundance: many; CDR3aa: CASSLARDTQYF; CDR3nt: TGTGCCAGCAGCTTAGCGAGGGATACGCAGTATTTT
v_gene: TRBV20-1; d_gene: TRBD2; j_gene: TRBJ2-5; abundance: many; CDR3aa: CSAPTSGSQETQYF; CDR3nt: TGCAGTGCCCCGACTAGCGGGAGCCAAGAGACCCAGTACTTC
v_gene: TRBV7-9; d_gene: TRBD1; j_gene: TRBJ2-7; abundance: few; CDR3aa: CASSTIRDRGFFEQYF; CDR3nt: TGTGCCAGCAGCACTATCCGGGACAGGGGGTTTTTCGAGCAGTACTTC
v_gene: TRBV7-2; d_gene: NA; j_gene: TRBJ2-3; abundance: once; CDR3aa: CASSPRGFGTDTQYF; CDR3nt: TGTGCCAGCAGCCCGAGGGGGTTCGGAACAGATACGCAGTATTTT
v_gene: TRBV28; d_gene: TRBD1; j_gene: TRBJ1-4; abundance: many; CDR3aa: CATNPSGTGGRKLFF; CDR3nt: TGTGCCACTAACCCTTCCGGGACAGGGGGCCGGAAACTGTTTTTT
v_gene: TRBV9; d_gene: NA; j_gene: TRBJ2-4; abundance: few; CDR3aa: CASSVGKGGLIAKNIQYF; CDR3nt: TGTGCCAGCAGCGTAGGGAAGGGGGGACTCATAGCCAAAAACATTCAGTACTTC
v_gene: TRBV2; d_gene: TRBD2; j_gene: TRBJ2-7; abundance: NA; CDR3aa: CASSVGSGSPYEQYF; CDR3nt: TGTGCCAGCAGTGTTGGTAGCGGGAGCCCCTACGAGCAGTACTTC
v_gene: TRBV5-6; d_gene: NA; j_gene: TRBJ2-6; abundance: few; CDR3aa: CASSVVLSSGANVLTF; CDR3nt: TGTGCCAGCAGCGTGGTTTTGAGCTCTGGGGCCAACGTCCTGACTTTC
v_gene: TRBV10-3; d_gene: NA; j_gene: TRBJ2-5; abundance: many; CDR3aa: CAIRGEETQYF; CDR3nt: TGTGCCATCAGAGGGGAAGAGACCCAGTACTTC
v_gene: TRBV20-1; d_gene: NA; j_gene: TRBJ2-3; abundance: NA; CDR3aa: CSVARAGTDTQYF; CDR3nt: TGCAGCGTGGCCAGGGCAGGCACAGATACGCAGTATTTT
v_gene: TRBV28; d_gene: TRBD2; j_gene: TRBJ2-7; abundance: many; CDR3aa: CASSFPSVLAGGSYEQYF; CDR3nt: TGTGCCAGCAGTTTCCCCTCCGTGTTAGCGGGAGGTTCCTACGAGCAGTACTTC
v_gene: TRBV12-3/TRBV12-4; d_gene: TRBD1; j_gene: TRBJ1-5; abundance: few; CDR3aa: CASSGRGQGPSNQPQHF; CDR3nt: TGTGCCAGCAGTGGACGTGGACAGGGCCCTAGCAATCAGCCCCAGCATTTT
v_gene: TRBV2; d_gene: TRBD1; j_gene: TRBJ1-1; abundance: few; CDR3aa: CASRRLQGAGTEAFF; CDR3nt: TGTGCCAGCAGACGACTACAGGGGGCTGGAACTGAAGCTTTCTTT
v_gene: TRBV5-1; d_gene: TRBD2; j_gene: TRBJ2-1; abundance: many; CDR3aa: CASSSSGGYYNEQFF; CDR3nt: TGCGCCAGCAGCTCTAGCGGGGGTTACTACAATGAGCAGTTCTTC
v_gene: TRBV7-9; d_gene: NA; j_gene: TRBJ2-1; abundance: NA; CDR3aa: CASSSKSRILIGTEQFF; CDR3nt: TGTGCCAGCAGCTCCAAGAGTCGGATCCTAATCGGCACTGAGCAGTTCTTC
v_gene: TRBV9; d_gene: TRBD2; j_gene: TRBJ2-7; abundance: few; CDR3aa: CASSAGGRAYEQYF; CDR3nt: TGTGCCAGCAGCGCCGGCGGGAGGGCGTACGAGCAGTACTTC
v_gene: TRBV9; d_gene: TRBD2; j_gene: TRBJ2-2; abundance: few; CDR3aa: CASSPRTSGRMPGGGELFF; CDR3nt: TGTGCCAGCAGCCCGCGGACTAGCGGGAGGATGCCTGGGGGAGGGGAGCTGTTTTTT
v_gene: TRBV7-3; d_gene: TRBD2; j_gene: TRBJ2-2; abundance: NA; CDR3aa: CASSSTSAGELFF; CDR3nt: TGTGCCAGCAGCTCCACTAGCGCGGGGGAGCTGTTTTTT
v_gene: TRBV27; d_gene: NA; j_gene: TRBJ2-7; abundance: many; CDR3aa: CASRARPTEHYEQYF; CDR3nt: TGTGCCAGCAGAGCGAGACCGACAGAACACTACGAGCAGTACTTC
v_gene: TRBV9; d_gene: NA; j_gene: TRBJ1-6; abundance: NA; CDR3aa: CASSGGQVSPLHF; CDR3nt: TGTGCCAGCAGCGGGGGACAAGTTTCACCCCTCCACTTT
v_gene: TRBV9; d_gene: NA; j_gene: TRBJ1-4; abundance: NA; CDR3aa: CASSVDQDIFGKLFF; CDR3nt: TGTGCCAGCAGCGTAGACCAGGATATTTTTGGAAAACTGTTTTTT
v_gene: TRBV20-1; d_gene: NA; j_gene: TRBJ2-7; abundance: NA; CDR3aa: CSASSTGREQYF; CDR3nt: TGCAGTGCTAGCTCCACAGGGCGGGAGCAGTACTTC
v_gene: TRBV11-1; d_gene: NA; j_gene: TRBJ2-2; abundance: NA; CDR3aa: CASSFSRRIPNTGELFF; CDR3nt: TGTGCCAGCAGCTTCTCCCGCCGGATTCCTAACACCGGGGAGCTGTTTTTT
v_gene: TRBV5-6; d_gene: TRBD2; j_gene: TRBJ2-1; abundance: few; CDR3aa: CASSWGTSGSNEQFF; CDR3nt: TGTGCCAGCAGCTGGGGGACTAGCGGGTCCAATGAGCAGTTCTTC
v_gene: TRBV20-1; d_gene: TRBD1; j_gene: TRBJ2-1; abundance: few; CDR3aa: CSARDLSRGPFF; CDR3nt: TGCAGTGCTAGAGATCTGTCCAGGGGGCCGTTCTTC
v_gene: TRBV11-2; d_gene: NA; j_gene: TRBJ2-1; abundance: few; CDR3aa: CASSFLADRVRNEQFF; CDR3nt: TGTGCCAGCAGCTTTCTAGCGGACAGAGTACGCAATGAGCAGTTCTTC
v_gene: TRBV12-3/TRBV12-4; d_gene: TRBD1; j_gene: TRBJ1-5; abundance: NA; CDR3aa: CASSGQGQGAPQPQHF; CDR3nt: TGTGCCAGCAGTGGGCAGGGACAGGGGGCACCTCAGCCCCAGCATTTT
v_gene: TRBV7-9; d_gene: NA; j_gene: TRBJ2-3; abundance: few; CDR3aa: CASSLDGVTDTQYF; CDR3nt: TGTGCCAGCAGCTTAGATGGGGTAACAGATACGCAGTATTTT
v_gene: TRBV7-9; d_gene: TRBD1; j_gene: TRBJ1-6; abundance: few; CDR3aa: CASSFGTGSNSPLHF; CDR3nt: TGTGCCAGCAGCTTTGGGACAGGTTCGAATTCACCCCTCCACTTT
v_gene: TRBV9; d_gene: TRBD2; j_gene: TRBJ2-1; abundance: NA; CDR3aa: CASSVTSGGWDEQFF; CDR3nt: TGTGCCAGCAGCGTGACTAGCGGGGGTTGGGATGAGCAGTTCTTC